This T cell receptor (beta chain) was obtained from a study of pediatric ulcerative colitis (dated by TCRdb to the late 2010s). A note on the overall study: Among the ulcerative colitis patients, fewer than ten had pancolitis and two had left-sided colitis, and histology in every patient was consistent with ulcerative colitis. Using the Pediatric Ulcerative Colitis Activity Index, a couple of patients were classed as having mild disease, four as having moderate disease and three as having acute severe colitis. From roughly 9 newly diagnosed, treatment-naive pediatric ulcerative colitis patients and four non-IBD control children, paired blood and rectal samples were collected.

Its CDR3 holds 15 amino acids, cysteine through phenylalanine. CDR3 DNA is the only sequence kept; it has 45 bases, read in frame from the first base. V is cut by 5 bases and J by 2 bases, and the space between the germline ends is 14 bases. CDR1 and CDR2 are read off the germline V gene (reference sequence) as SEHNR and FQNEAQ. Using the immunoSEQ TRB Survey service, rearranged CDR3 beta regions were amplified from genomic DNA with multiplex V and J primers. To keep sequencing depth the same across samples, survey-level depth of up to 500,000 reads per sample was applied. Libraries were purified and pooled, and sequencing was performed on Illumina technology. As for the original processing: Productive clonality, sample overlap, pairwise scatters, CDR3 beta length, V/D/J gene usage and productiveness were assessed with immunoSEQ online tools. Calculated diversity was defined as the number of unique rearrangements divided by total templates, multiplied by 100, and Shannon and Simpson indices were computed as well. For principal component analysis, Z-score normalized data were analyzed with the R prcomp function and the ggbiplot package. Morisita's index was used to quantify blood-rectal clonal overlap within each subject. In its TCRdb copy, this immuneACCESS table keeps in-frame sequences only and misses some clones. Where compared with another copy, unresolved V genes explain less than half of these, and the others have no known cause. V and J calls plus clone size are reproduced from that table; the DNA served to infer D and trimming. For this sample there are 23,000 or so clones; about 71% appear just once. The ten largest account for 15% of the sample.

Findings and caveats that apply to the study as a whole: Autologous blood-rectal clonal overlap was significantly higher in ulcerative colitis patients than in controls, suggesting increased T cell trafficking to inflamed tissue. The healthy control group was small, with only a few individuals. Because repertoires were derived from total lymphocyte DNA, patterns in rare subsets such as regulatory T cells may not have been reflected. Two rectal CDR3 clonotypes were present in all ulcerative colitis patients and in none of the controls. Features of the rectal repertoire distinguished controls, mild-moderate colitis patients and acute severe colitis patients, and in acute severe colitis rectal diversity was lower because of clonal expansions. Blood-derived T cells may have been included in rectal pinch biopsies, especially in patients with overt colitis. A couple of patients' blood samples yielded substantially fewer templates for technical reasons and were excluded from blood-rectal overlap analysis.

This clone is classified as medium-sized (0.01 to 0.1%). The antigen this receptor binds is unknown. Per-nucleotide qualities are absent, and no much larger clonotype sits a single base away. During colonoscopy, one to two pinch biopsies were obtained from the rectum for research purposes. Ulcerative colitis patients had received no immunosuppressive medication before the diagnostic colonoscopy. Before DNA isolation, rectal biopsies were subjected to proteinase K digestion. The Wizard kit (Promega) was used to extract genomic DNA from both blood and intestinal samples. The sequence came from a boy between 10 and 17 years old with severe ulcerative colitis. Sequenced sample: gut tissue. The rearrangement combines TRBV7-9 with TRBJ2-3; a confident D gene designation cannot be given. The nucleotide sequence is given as TGTGCCAGCAGCCAAGGGCAACAGAACACAGATACGCAGTATTTT. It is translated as CASSQGQQNTDTQYF.